The rows below give T cell receptor beta chains drawn from one sample of a study of CD8 T cells in ankylosing spondylitis. MiXCR, applied by TCRdb to the 5' RACE reads, yields one record per CDR3 protein. The repertoire consists of about 92,000 distinct CDR3 sequences, with roughly 8.8% occurring once and the leading ten covering 4.5% to 5.5%. Sequencing was carried out using blood, either unsorted or a sorted T cell fraction (not recorded which). Receptor source: a male donor with ankylosing spondylitis or in good health (not recorded which). Each CDR3 is given with its conserved first and last residue. Fields, in order: V gene, J gene, D gene, clone size, CDR3 DNA, CDR3 protein. A D gene is named only where the DNA matches it firmly. Only part of the rows carry a size: once, few, many, or a class if the clone is expanded.

V gene: TRBV10-2
J gene: TRBJ1-6
D gene: TRBD1
clone size: many
CDR3 DNA: TGCGCCAGCAGTGATTGGGGGACAGGGGATTCACCCCTCCACTTT
CDR3 protein: CASSDWGTGDSPLHF

V gene: TRBV15
J gene: TRBJ1-2
D gene: NA
clone size: many
CDR3 DNA: TGTGCCACCGGGGTTAGCAACTATGGCTACACCTTC
CDR3 protein: CATGVSNYGYTF

V gene: TRBV11-2
J gene: TRBJ2-2
D gene: TRBD2
clone size: few
CDR3 DNA: TGTGCCAGCAGCTTAGTTCGCGGGGGTGGCGGGGAGCTGTTTTTT
CDR3 protein: CASSLVRGGGGELFF

V gene: TRBV20-1
J gene: TRBJ2-1
D gene: NA
clone size: NA
CDR3 DNA: TGCAGTGCTAGGGCTAGCGCCCGCTCCTACAATGAGCAGTTCTTC
CDR3 protein: CSARASARSYNEQFF

V gene: TRBV7-2
J gene: TRBJ2-7
D gene: NA
clone size: few
CDR3 DNA: TGTGCCAGCAGCTTAGTGATGTTGGGGGACTCCTACGAGCAGTACTTC
CDR3 protein: CASSLVMLGDSYEQYF

V gene: TRBV12-3/TRBV12-4
J gene: TRBJ2-1
D gene: TRBD1
clone size: many
CDR3 DNA: TGTGCCAGCAGAACAGGGGTAGAAGTTTTCAATGAGCAGTTCTTC
CDR3 protein: CASRTGVEVFNEQFF

V gene: TRBV27
J gene: TRBJ2-2
D gene: NA
clone size: many
CDR3 DNA: TGTGCCAGCACCTTAGTTGGGGGGGACAGGTCCTTATTAAGAGACACCGGGGAGCTGTTTTTT
CDR3 protein: CASTLVGGDRSLLRDTGELFF

V gene: TRBV11-2
J gene: TRBJ2-1
D gene: TRBD1
clone size: many
CDR3 DNA: TGTGCCAGCAGCTCACTCTCTAGACAGGGGTTGAATGAGCAGTTCTTC
CDR3 protein: CASSSLSRQGLNEQFF

V gene: TRBV15
J gene: TRBJ1-4
D gene: NA
clone size: many
CDR3 DNA: TGTGCCACCAGCAGCCCGGCCGACGAAAAACTGTTTTTT
CDR3 protein: CATSSPADEKLFF

V gene: TRBV12-3/TRBV12-4
J gene: TRBJ2-1
D gene: TRBD2
clone size: many
CDR3 DNA: TGTGCCAGCAGTTTAACTAGCGGGGTCGATGAGCAGTTCTTC
CDR3 protein: CASSLTSGVDEQFF

V gene: TRBV5-1
J gene: TRBJ1-1
D gene: TRBD1
clone size: NA
CDR3 DNA: TGCGCCAGCAGCTTGGATACAGGGGGCACTGAAGCTTTCTTT
CDR3 protein: CASSLDTGGTEAFF

V gene: TRBV5-1
J gene: TRBJ2-5
D gene: NA
clone size: NA
CDR3 DNA: TGCGCCAGCAGCTTGTACCCAGGGGCAGAGACCCAGTACTTC
CDR3 protein: CASSLYPGAETQYF

V gene: TRBV7-8
J gene: TRBJ2-1
D gene: NA
clone size: many
CDR3 DNA: TGTGCCAGCAGCTCAGGACAGAATAGTGAGCAGTTCTTC
CDR3 protein: CASSSGQNSEQFF

V gene: TRBV6-2/TRBV6-3
J gene: TRBJ2-1
D gene: TRBD2
clone size: many
CDR3 DNA: TGTGCCAGCAGTGGGGAGCGGGGGGCCCACAATGAGCAGTTCTTC
CDR3 protein: CASSGERGAHNEQFF

V gene: TRBV3-1
J gene: TRBJ1-4
D gene: NA
clone size: NA
CDR3 DNA: TGTGCCAGCAGCCACGGCTGGGGGCGGAATGAAAAACTGTTTTTT
CDR3 protein: CASSHGWGRNEKLFF

V gene: TRBV7-8
J gene: TRBJ2-3
D gene: TRBD2
clone size: many
CDR3 DNA: TGTGCCAGCAGCTCCTCTGGGACTAGCGGGGACACAGATACGCAGTATTTT
CDR3 protein: CASSSSGTSGDTDTQYF

V gene: TRBV27
J gene: TRBJ1-4
D gene: TRBD1
clone size: many
CDR3 DNA: TGTGCCAGCAGTTCAACAGGGGGCCTAAATGAAAAACTGTTTTTT
CDR3 protein: CASSSTGGLNEKLFF

V gene: TRBV20-1
J gene: TRBJ2-1
D gene: NA
clone size: NA
CDR3 DNA: TGCAGTGCTAGGGGCCGGGTCAATGAGCAGTTCTTC
CDR3 protein: CSARGRVNEQFF

V gene: TRBV20-1
J gene: TRBJ2-3
D gene: NA
clone size: NA
CDR3 DNA: TGCAGTGCTAGAGTTGGGGCCACAGATACGCAGTATTTT
CDR3 protein: CSARVGATDTQYF

V gene: TRBV28
J gene: TRBJ2-3
D gene: NA
clone size: NA
CDR3 DNA: TGTGCCAGCACCCCCGGAGGGGGCGCGACAGATACGCAGTATTTT
CDR3 protein: CASTPGGGATDTQYF

V gene: TRBV6-6
J gene: TRBJ1-2
D gene: NA
clone size: few
CDR3 DNA: TGTGCCAGCAGTTACACCACAGAGGGCTACACCTTC
CDR3 protein: CASSYTTEGYTF

V gene: TRBV12-3/TRBV12-4
J gene: TRBJ1-1
D gene: NA
clone size: many
CDR3 DNA: TGTGCCGTCCGAGATCTGAACACTGAAGCTTTCTTT
CDR3 protein: CAVRDLNTEAFF

V gene: TRBV6-5
J gene: TRBJ1-2
D gene: NA
clone size: few
CDR3 DNA: TGTGCCAGCAGTTACTTGGCCAGGAACTATGGCTACACCTTC
CDR3 protein: CASSYLARNYGYTF

V gene: TRBV5-6
J gene: TRBJ2-3
D gene: TRBD2
clone size: many
CDR3 DNA: TGTGCCAGCAGCTTGGGGTCTAGCGGGGGGCGAGATACGCAGTATTTT
CDR3 protein: CASSLGSSGGRDTQYF

V gene: TRBV5-1
J gene: TRBJ2-2
D gene: TRBD1
clone size: many
CDR3 DNA: TGCGCCAGGAAACAGGGGTGGAATTCCGGGGAGCTGTTTTTT
CDR3 protein: CARKQGWNSGELFF

V gene: TRBV19
J gene: TRBJ2-1
D gene: NA
clone size: NA
CDR3 DNA: TGTGCCAGTAGAGAGGGTAGCAATGAGCAGTTCTTC
CDR3 protein: CASREGSNEQFF

V gene: TRBV20-1
J gene: TRBJ2-7
D gene: NA
clone size: many
CDR3 DNA: TGCAGTGCTAGAGTAGAGGCCTCCGAGCAGTACTTC
CDR3 protein: CSARVEASEQYF

V gene: TRBV7-9
J gene: TRBJ2-5
D gene: NA
clone size: NA
CDR3 DNA: TGTGCCAGCAGCCGCATCGGGGAGACCCAGTACTTC
CDR3 protein: CASSRIGETQYF

V gene: TRBV5-6
J gene: TRBJ2-1
D gene: NA
clone size: NA
CDR3 DNA: TGTACCAGCAGCTTGTTGCAGTGGGATGAGCAGTTCTTC
CDR3 protein: CTSSLLQWDEQFF

V gene: TRBV27
J gene: TRBJ1-1
D gene: TRBD1
clone size: many
CDR3 DNA: TGTGCCAGCAGTCGGGGGACAGAACCCTACACTGAAGCTTTCTTT
CDR3 protein: CASSRGTEPYTEAFF

V gene: TRBV15
J gene: TRBJ2-5
D gene: TRBD2
clone size: NA
CDR3 DNA: TGTGCCACTACAACGGGGGGGTACCAAGAGACCCAGTACTTC
CDR3 protein: CATTTGGYQETQYF

V gene: TRBV19
J gene: TRBJ1-5
D gene: TRBD1
clone size: many
CDR3 DNA: TGTGCCAGTAGTCGCGACAGGGCTGAAAATCAGCCCCAGCATTTT
CDR3 protein: CASSRDRAENQPQHF

V gene: TRBV5-6
J gene: TRBJ2-3
D gene: NA
clone size: many
CDR3 DNA: TGTGCCAGCAGCTTCGGGCAGGGCTCAGATACGCAGTATTTT
CDR3 protein: CASSFGQGSDTQYF